The 27 T cell receptor beta chains given below trace back to one sample, sequenced in a study of naive and memory T cell subsets. General study findings and limits: Especially in CD8 cells, naive repertoires contained a few larger clonotypes, possibly CD45RA-re-expressing memory cells.

No antigens are known for them. An equimolar mix of two oligonucleotides served as the beta constant-region primer for TRBC1 and TRBC2. Four rounds of PCR amplified the ligated cDNA using nested alpha and beta constant-region primers plus SP2. TCRdb re-called the UMI-ligation and nested PCR reads with MiXCR, one entry per CDR3 protein. This sample has 140,000 to 150,000 distinct CDR3 sequences; roughly 20% occur once, and the top ten carry 0.11%. The sample taken for sequencing was naive CD4+ T cells from blood. These receptors all come from a human donor in good health.

In this sample, this clonotype turned up a few times. This sequence joins TRBV4-3 and TRBJ1-5, with D uncertain. Germline V lookup: CDR1 LGHNA, CDR2 YSLEER. Trimming removed 0 bases from V and 7 bases from J, with 7 bases in between. There are 13 residues in the CDR3. CDR3 sequence (DNA): TGCGCCAGCAGCCAAGAACTTCTACAGCCCCAGCATTTT. It encodes CASSQELLQPQHF.

The table lists this clonotype with a few counts. The chain recombines TRBV7-8 with TRBJ2-5, with 13 bases identical to TRBD2. CDR1 and CDR2 from the germline V gene are SGHVS and FQNEAQ. The CDR3 covers 18 residues. The J segment lost 5 bases and the V segment lost 4 bases, leaving 13 bases of the junction unmatched. This CDR3 is CASSSGLAGVRAGETQYF. The CDR3 DNA follows: TGTGCCAGCAGCTCAGGACTAGCGGGAGTGCGGGCGGGGGAGACCCAGTACTTC.

J is TRBJ2-7 and V is TRBV28, with TRBD1 identical over 11 bases. Trimming took 6 bases from V and 4 from J; bases not matched to a gene: 8. This CDR3 has 15 residues. In germline, CDR1 is MDHEN, CDR2 SYDVKM. CDR3 protein: CASSIPGQGAYEQYF. CDR3 sequence (DNA): TGTGCCAGCAGCATACCCGGACAGGGGGCTTACGAGCAGTACTTC.

The rearrangement uses TRBV12-3 or TRBV12-4 and TRBJ2-5; D may be TRBD1 (6 bases). Between the trimmed V and J ends, which lost 4 bases and 5 bases, there was a span of 20 bases. This CDR3 is 16 amino acids long. The CDR3 reads CASSSRVRGSWETQYF. The DNA of the CDR3 is TGTGCCAGCAGTTCCCGAGTCAGGGGATCGTGGGAGACCCAGTACTTC.

This clonotype was picked up a small number of times. The rearrangement joins TRBV18 to TRBJ1-3; possible D gene TRBD1, 5 bases. The germline gives CDR1 KGHSH, CDR2 LQKENI. CDR3 length equals 18 residues. V lost 3 bases and J lost 0, with 18 bases in between. CDR3 sequence (DNA): TGTGCCAGCTCACCCTCGTTCCAGACAGTAAGCTCTGGAAACACCATATATTTT. This translates into CASSPSFQTVSSGNTIYF.

The chain is built from TRBV20-1 and TRBJ2-1, with D unresolved. The CDR3 is made up of 12 amino acids. Germline CDR1 reads DFQATT; CDR2 reads SNEGSKA (reference sequence). V gave up 2 bases and J gave up 4 bases, with 6 bases separating them. CDR3 DNA sequence: TGCAGTGCTAGATGGCTATACAATGAGCAGTTCTTC. It codes for CSARWLYNEQFF.

V is TRBV12-3 or TRBV12-4 and J is TRBJ2-1; 8 bases map to TRBD1. The junction had 3 bases not matched to a gene; V was cut back by 3 bases and J by 5 bases. CDR3 length: 14 amino acids. Here the CDR3 reads CASSFSTGDNEQFF. CDR3 bases: TGTGCCAGCAGTTTTTCGACAGGGGACAATGAGCAGTTCTTC.

For this clonotype: At one boundary the junction diverges from the germline segment, which might be a read error. The genes are TRBV5-1 and TRBJ1-6; no definite D call. This CDR3 has 14 amino acids. Germline CDR1 reads SGHRS; CDR2 reads YFSETQ. The CDR3 loop is CASSAGSSNSPLHF. The CDR3, as DNA: TGCGCCAGCAGCGCCGGGTCCTCTAATTCACCCCTCCACTTT. Full variable domain (remainder filled in from reference TRBV5-1 and TRBJ1-6): KAGVTQTPRYLIKTRGQQVTLSCSPISGHRSVSWYQQTPGQGLQFLFEYFSETQRNKGNFPGRFSGRQFSNSRSEMNVSTLELGDSALYLCASSAGSSNSPLHFGNGTRLTVT.

At least ten counts were recorded for this clonotype. The chain employs TRBV18 and TRBJ2-3; unclear D gene. Germline V gives CDR1 KGHSH, CDR2 LQKENI. This CDR3 is 16 amino acids long. V lost 3 bases, J lost 2 bases, and 15 bases lay in between. Here the CDR3 reads CASSPRKSLVTDTQYF. DNA for the CDR3: TGTGCCAGCTCACCCCGGAAGTCTCTAGTCACAGATACGCAGTATTTT. The full variable domain, rest sourced from reference TRBV18 and TRBJ2-3, is NAGVMQNPRHLVRRRGQEARLRCSPMKGHSHVYWYRQLPEEGLKFMVYLQKENIIDESGMPKERFSAEFPKEGPSILRIQQVVRGDSAAYFCASSPRKSLVTDTQYFGPGTRLTVL.

This clonotype was picked up a small number of times. The CDR3 DNA sequence: TGTGCCAGCAGCCGGAACCGGAATACGCAGTATTTT. Translating it yields CASSRNRNTQYF. The chain combines TRBV12-3 or TRBV12-4 with TRBJ2-3; D uncertain. The CDR3 is made up of 12 amino acids. V dropped 6 bases and J dropped 7 bases, with 11 bases sitting between them.

The chain carries TRBV7-9 and TRBJ2-3; the D is unclear. V was pared by 3 bases and J by 3 bases, with 7 bases between. CDR1 and CDR2 from the germline V gene are SEHNR and FQNEAQ (reference sequence). The CDR3 spans 13 residues. This chain's CDR3 is CASSLDATDTQYF. Here the CDR3 DNA reads TGTGCCAGCAGCTTGGACGCTACAGATACGCAGTATTTT.

This clonotype was observed at least ten times. CDR3 sequence (DNA): TGCAGTGCTATGGGGGGAGAGGCCTACAATGAGCAGTTCTTC. Protein sequence: CSAMGGEAYNEQFF. This chain joins TRBV20-1 and TRBJ2-1, with D maybe TRBD2 (6 bases). Deletions cut 4 bases from V and 2 bases from J, with 12 bases between. Germline V CDR1 and CDR2: DFQATT, SNEGSKA (reference sequence). The CDR3 consists of 14 residues.

This clonotype has a count of ten or more. This chain connects TRBV20-1 to TRBJ2-2; the D is unclear. Germline CDR1 DFQATT, CDR2 SNEGSKA (reference sequence). V lost 0 bases to trimming and J lost 6 bases, with 14 bases between them. This CDR3 region has 15 residues. CDR3 DNA: TGCAGTGCTAGAGATCTTCAAGGTTTCGCCGGGGAGCTGTTTTTT. It codes for CSARDLQGFAGELFF.

The table lists this clonotype with many counts. The rearrangement uses TRBV29-1 and TRBJ2-7, with D possibly being TRBD1 (5 bases). The CDR3 runs 11 residues. V lost 6 bases, J lost 6 bases, and 12 bases lay in between. Germline V gene data show CDR1 as SQVTM and CDR2 as ANQGSEA. CDR3 region: CSVGVVGEQYF. DNA for the CDR3: TGCAGCGTAGGGGTGGTTGGCGAGCAGTACTTC.

There are a few counts of this clonotype. The chain uses TRBV5-1 and TRBJ2-5; 9 bases align to TRBD1. V was clipped by 5 bases and J by 4 bases; unmatched bases: 9. The CDR3 consists of 15 residues. Germline V gives CDR1 SGHRS, CDR2 YFSETQ. The CDR3 loop is CASSYQGQGPETQYF. CDR3 nucleotides: TGCGCCAGCAGTTATCAGGGACAGGGTCCAGAGACCCAGTACTTC.

This clonotype was counted between two and nine times. The chain carries TRBV5-1 and TRBJ1-1; 10 bases are a match to TRBD1. The CDR3 sequence is 14 residues long. Germline V lookup: CDR1 SGHRS, CDR2 YFSETQ. The V gene end was trimmed by 7 bases and the J gene end by 0 bases; junction bases not matched to a gene: 3. CDR3 DNA sequence: TGCGCCAGCTGGGACAGGGGTATGAACACTGAAGCTTTCTTT. Amino acid sequence: CASWDRGMNTEAFF.

This clonotype was picked up a small number of times. The chain has TRBV5-1 and TRBJ2-7, with D unclear. V was shortened by 0 bases and J by 1 base, with 8 bases between the two germline ends. The CDR3 sequence is 14 residues long. Germline CDR1 SGHRS, CDR2 YFSETQ. CDR3 in DNA: TGCGCCAGCAGCTTGGTCCTAACGTCCTACGAGCAGTACTTC. Protein sequence: CASSLVLTSYEQYF.

V and J are TRBV28 and TRBJ2-7; 7 bases map to TRBD1. Trimming at V came to 5 bases and at J to 3 bases, leaving 10 bases not matched to a gene. The CDR3 length is 15 residues. CDR1 is MDHEN and CDR2 is SYDVKM in the germline V gene. The CDR3 DNA reads as TGTGCCAGCAGTAAGGGCTGGGACAGTAACTACGAGCAGTACTTC. It encodes CASSKGWDSNYEQYF.

This clonotype appeared a few times. This chain joins TRBV18 and TRBJ2-5; possible D gene TRBD2, 5 bases. The germline CDR1 and CDR2 sequences are KGHSH and LQKENI. V lost 6 bases to trimming and J lost 2 bases, with 13 bases between them. The CDR3 is 14 residues long. This CDR3 is CASSEDGRQETQYF. CDR3 nucleotide sequence: TGTGCCAGCTCGGAGGACGGCCGTCAAGAGACCCAGTACTTC.

Details on this clonotype: At one end, the junction sequence differs from germline, possibly due to a read error. The chain combines TRBV9 with TRBJ2-3, with 9 bases that match TRBD2. Germline V gene lookup returns CDR1 SGDLS and CDR2 YYNGEE. This CDR3 has 15 amino acids. CDR3: CATSVGLASTDTQYF. CDR3 DNA: TGTGCCACCAGCGTAGGACTAGCGTCCACAGATACGCAGTATTTT.

This clonotype was counted only a few times. The rearrangement uses TRBV7-2 and TRBJ2-1, with 9 bases identical to TRBD2. This CDR3 contains 14 residues. Per germline, CDR1 SGHTA and CDR2 FQGNSA. The ends lost 7 bases at V and 7 bases at J; junction bases unmatched: 8. CDR3 amino acids: CASTQAGGKNEQFF. The CDR3 coding sequence is TGTGCCAGCACTCAAGCGGGAGGCAAGAATGAGCAGTTCTTC.

The gene calls are TRBV28 and TRBJ2-4; 7 bases are a match to TRBD1. J lost 0 bases, V lost 3 bases, and 5 bases had no gene match. The CDR3 has 16 residues. The germline gives CDR1 MDHEN, CDR2 SYDVKM. In DNA, the CDR3 is TGTGCCAGCAGTTTCAGGGGGTGGCTAGCCAAAAACATTCAGTACTTC. It encodes CASSFRGWLAKNIQYF.

This clonotype was seen a handful of times. The gene calls are TRBV21-1 and TRBJ2-1. TRBV21-1 is described as a pseudogene. The CDR3 runs 14 residues. DNA of the CDR3: TGTGCCAGCAGCCCGGAGAGCTGGTACAATGAGCAGTTCTTC. This gives the protein CASSPESWYNEQFF.

This clonotype was detected only a few times. The V gene is TRBV30, the J gene TRBJ2-7; no reliable D call. Trimming removed 3 bases from V and 2 bases from J, with 11 bases in between. The germline V gene encodes CDR1 GTSNPN and CDR2 SVGIG (reference sequence). CDR3 length: 13 amino acids. CDR3 in amino acids: CAWSAVLPYEQYF. In nucleotides, the CDR3 is TGTGCCTGGAGCGCCGTCTTACCCTACGAGCAGTACTTC.

This clonotype has only a few counts. This chain links TRBV6-5 with TRBJ2-5; D call uncertain. This CDR3 is 14 amino acids long. The V end lost 0 bases, the J end lost 3 bases, and 8 bases lay between the germline ends. Germline CDR1 and CDR2: MNHEY and SVGAGI. CDR3 protein: CASSYSGPEETQYF. The DNA of the CDR3 is TGTGCCAGCAGTTACTCAGGTCCCGAAGAGACCCAGTACTTC.

The gene calls are TRBV6-6 and TRBJ2-7; weak D call: TRBD2 (6 bases). The CDR3 totals 12 residues. CDR1 is MNHNY, CDR2 SVGAGI, per germline (reference sequence). Trimming stripped 3 bases from V and 6 bases from J, with 9 bases between. The CDR3 loop is CASSYGTLEQYF. CDR3 DNA: TGTGCCAGCAGTTATGGGACTCTCGAGCAGTACTTC.

CDR3 sequence reads: CASKTGRTDTQYF. The CDR3 bases are TGCGCCAGCAAAACGGGACGCACAGATACGCAGTATTTT. This sequence joins TRBV5-1 and TRBJ2-3, with D perhaps being TRBD1 or TRBD2 (5 bases each). Germline-derived CDR1 and CDR2 are SGHRS and YFSETQ. The CDR3 runs 13 residues. V lost 6 bases, J lost 1 base, and 9 bases lay in between.